The clone carrying this T cell receptor beta chain was observed once. The data were taken from a study of T cells in tuberculosis. Documented time point: new active TB diagnosis, blood taken before or within 7 days of starting treatment. Sequencing used immunoSEQ multiplex PCR; TCRdb keeps in-frame clones, though not all of them. The sample holds more than 20,000 clones, around 85% seen once. CDR1 is MGHRA and CDR2 is YSYEKL in the germline V gene. The CDR3 sequence is 17 residues long. Unmatched junction bases numbered 8, after V lost 2 bases and J lost 4 bases. The sequence was obtained from an adult with tuberculosis. The sequences come from PBMCs, collected at tuberculosis diagnosis. The chain combines TRBV4-1 with TRBJ2-2, with TRBD2 matching 9 bases. The CDR3 nucleotides read TGCGCCAGCAGCCAACGGCCTAGCGGGATATTCACCGGGGAGCTGTTTTTT. The encoded protein is CASSQRPSGIFTGELFF.